This T cell receptor (beta chain) was documented in a study of T cells in localized non-small cell lung cancer. Germline V gene lookup returns CDR1 MDHEN and CDR2 SYDVKM. V shed 6 bases and J shed 0 bases, with 15 bases lying between them. The CDR3 has 15 amino acids. TCRdb's copy holds only in-frame clones and misses some; the assay was immunoSEQ multiplex PCR. This table holds roughly 34,000 clones, around four fifths found once. Sample: peripheral blood, taken before any cancer treatment. The rearrangement uses TRBV28 and TRBJ2-7; perhaps TRBD1 as D (6 bases). The sequence was obtained from a male donor aged 60 or over with stage II squamous cell lung carcinoma. CDR3 DNA sequence: TGTGCCAGCAGGGAGATACGGGACAACTCCTACGAGCAGTACTTC. Protein: CASREIRDNSYEQYF.